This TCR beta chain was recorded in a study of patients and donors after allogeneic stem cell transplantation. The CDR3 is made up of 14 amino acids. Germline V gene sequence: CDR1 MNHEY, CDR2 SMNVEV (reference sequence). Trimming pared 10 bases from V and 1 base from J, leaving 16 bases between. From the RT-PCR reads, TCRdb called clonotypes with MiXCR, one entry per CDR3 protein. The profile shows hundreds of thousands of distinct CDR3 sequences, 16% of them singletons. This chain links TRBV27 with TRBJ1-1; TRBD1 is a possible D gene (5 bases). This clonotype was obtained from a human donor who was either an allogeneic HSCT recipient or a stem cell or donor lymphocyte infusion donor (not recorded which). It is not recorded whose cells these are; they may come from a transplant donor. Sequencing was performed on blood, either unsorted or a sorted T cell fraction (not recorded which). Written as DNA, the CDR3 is TGTGCCACACGGCTCAGGGCGGCGAACACTGAAGCTTTCTTT. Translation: CATRLRAANTEAFF.